Each of the 18 T cell receptor beta chains below was sequenced from the same sample in a study of T-cell reconstitution after alpha-beta-depleted transplantation in children. A TCRbeta library incorporating unique molecular identifiers was prepared. One entry per CDR3 protein, called by TCRdb with MiXCR from the PCR reads. The sample consists of about 410,000 distinct CDR3 sequences, around 21% of them appearing once. Material: PBMCs from the stem cell graft donor, obtained from the stem cell graft. The receptors were gathered from a human donor who donated a stem cell graft to a child with acute myeloid leukemia.

V and J are TRBV28 and TRBJ1-1; D is ambiguous. V lost 3 bases and J 4 bases, leaving 15 bases between the germline ends. CDR1 is MDHEN, CDR2 SYDVKM, per germline. There are 15 residues in the CDR3. CDR3 loop: CASSFSSGGSTEAFF. For the CDR3, the DNA is TGTGCCAGCAGTTTCTCGTCGGGTGGGAGCACTGAAGCTTTCTTT.

CDR3 loop: CASSVALDLYEQYF. The CDR3 DNA is TGTGCCAGCAGCGTAGCTCTGGATCTCTACGAGCAGTACTTC. The chain carries TRBV9 and TRBJ2-7; D gene uncertain. Trimming removed 0 bases from V and 3 bases from J, with 10 bases in between. Germline-derived CDR1 and CDR2 are SGDLS and YYNGEE. This CDR3 spans 14 amino acids.

The V gene is TRBV10-1, the J gene TRBJ2-2; 9 nucleotides align to TRBD2. Germline V gene lookup returns CDR1 WNHNN and CDR2 SYGVQD (reference sequence). The CDR3 has 16 residues. After removal of 3 bases from V and 5 bases from J, the junction contained 7 bases not matched to a gene. DNA for the CDR3: TGCGCCAGCAGTGACCTAGCGGGGCGGGGGACCGGGGAGCTGTTTTTT. It codes for CASSDLAGRGTGELFF.

CDR3 bases: TGTGCCAGCAGTCCCCAGACAGGGGCCTTCTACAATGAGCAGTTCTTC. The encoded protein is CASSPQTGAFYNEQFF. J is TRBJ2-1 and V is TRBV27; 8 nucleotides agree with TRBD1. The CDR3 consists of 16 residues. Germline loops: CDR1 MNHEY, CDR2 SMNVEV (reference sequence). Trimming cost V 5 bases and J 3 bases; bases outside gene matches: 9.

The chain links TRBV28 to TRBJ2-7; TRBD2 matches at 10 bases. The germline gives CDR1 MDHEN, CDR2 SYDVKM. This CDR3 contains 17 residues. Trimming at V came to 2 bases and at J to 0 bases, leaving 7 bases not matched to a gene. For the CDR3, the DNA is TGTGCCAGCAGTTTAAGCCTAGCGGGAGTTACCTCCTACGAGCAGTACTTC. Translated, it gives CASSLSLAGVTSYEQYF. Full variable domain (rest looked up from reference TRBV28 and TRBJ2-7): DVKVTQSSRYLVKRTGEKVFLECVQDMDHENMFWYRQDPGLGLRLIYFSYDVKMKEKGDIPEGYSVSREKKERFSLILESASTNQTSMYLCASSLSLAGVTSYEQYFGPGTRLTVT.

The genes are TRBV6-2 or TRBV6-3 and TRBJ1-1; D gene uncertain. CDR1 MNHEY and CDR2 SVGEGT come from the germline V gene. Deletions cut 0 bases from V and 0 bases from J, with 5 bases between. The CDR3 consists of 14 residues. Written as DNA, the CDR3 is TGTGCCAGCAGTTACTCGCAGGTGAACACTGAAGCTTTCTTT. Translated: CASSYSQVNTEAFF.

This clonotype was seen a few times. V usage is TRBV20-1 and J usage is TRBJ2-2; possibly TRBD1 or TRBD2 for D (5 bases each). Germline V CDR1 and CDR2: DFQATT, SNEGSKA (reference sequence). V lost 2 bases, J lost 6 bases, and 13 bases lay in between. CDR3 size: 14 residues. The CDR3 DNA reads TGCAGTGCTAGATGGTCGAGGGGCTCCGGGGAGCTGTTTTTT. Translated, it gives CSARWSRGSGELFF.

The chain joins TRBV12-3 or TRBV12-4 to TRBJ1-2; tentatively, D is TRBD1 (5 bases). This CDR3 is built from 14 residues. Trimming took 3 bases from V and 7 from J, leaving 15 bases between them. Here the CDR3 reads CASSLWQGHGGYTF. Written as DNA, the CDR3 is TGTGCCAGCAGTTTGTGGCAGGGTCATGGTGGCTACACCTTC.

This rearrangement joins TRBV12-3 or TRBV12-4 to TRBJ2-1, with 7 bases lining up with TRBD1. Unmatched junction bases numbered 3, after V lost 4 bases and J lost 0 bases. This CDR3 contains 15 residues. The CDR3 loop is CASSSRTGSYNEQFF. As DNA, the CDR3 is TGTGCCAGCAGTTCCCGGACAGGCTCCTACAATGAGCAGTTCTTC.

This chain uses TRBV28 with TRBJ2-1, with D possibly TRBD2 on 5 matching bases. V was clipped by 1 base and J by 5 bases, with 24 bases between them. The CDR3 has 19 amino acids. From germline, CDR1 is MDHEN and CDR2 SYDVKM. CDR3 sequence: CASSLLASRMWESNNEQFF. In DNA, the CDR3 is TGTGCCAGCAGTTTATTGGCCTCCCGCATGTGGGAGTCAAACAATGAGCAGTTCTTC. The variable domain in full, with the rest retrieved from reference TRBV28 and TRBJ2-1, is DVKVTQSSRYLVKRTGEKVFLECVQDMDHENMFWYRQDPGLGLRLIYFSYDVKMKEKGDIPEGYSVSREKKERFSLILESASTNQTSMYLCASSLLASRMWESNNEQFFGPGTRLTVL.

The genes are TRBV29-1 and TRBJ2-7, with D possibly being TRBD1 (5 bases). The CDR3 has 13 residues. Trimming pared 1 base from V and 4 bases from J, leaving 11 bases between. The germline gives CDR1 SQVTM, CDR2 ANQGSEA. CDR3 nucleotide sequence: TGCAGCGTTGAAGCAGGGTCGACTTACGAGCAGTACTTC. Amino acid sequence: CSVEAGSTYEQYF.

In its sample, this clonotype was seen once. The genes are TRBV7-9 and TRBJ2-1; D not certain. This CDR3 region has 10 residues. The germline V and J ends were trimmed by 4 bases and 10 bases, with 5 bases remaining between them. The germline gives CDR1 SEHNR, CDR2 FQNEAQ (reference sequence). In nucleotides, the CDR3 is TGTGCCAGCAGCTCGGTCGAGCAGTTCTTC. Its translation is CASSSVEQFF.

This chain connects TRBV5-1 to TRBJ2-7; the D gene is possibly TRBD1 (6 bases). The CDR3 extends over 14 amino acids. The germline CDR1 and CDR2 sequences are SGHRS and YFSETQ. V lost 7 bases and J 0 bases, leaving 14 bases between the germline ends. The CDR3 is CASGSDSFSYEQYF. The CDR3 DNA sequence: TGCGCCAGCGGATCGGACAGCTTCTCCTACGAGCAGTACTTC.

This clonotype has at least ten counts. The chain uses TRBV29-1 and TRBJ1-2; TRBD1 aligns across 9 bases. The germline V gene encodes CDR1 SQVTM and CDR2 ANQGSEA. This CDR3 region has 14 residues. Trimming removed 1 base from V and 7 bases from J; junction bases left unmatched: 7. The CDR3 DNA reads as TGCAGCGTTGAAGCTGTGACAGGGGGAGGTGGCTACACCTTC. It encodes CSVEAVTGGGGYTF.

On this clonotype itself: This may come from a read error, since a much larger clone is one base off. This chain joins TRBV20-1 and TRBJ2-3; 14 bases are shared with TRBD2. The CDR3 loop spans 15 amino acids. The V gene's germline CDR1 is DFQATT and CDR2 SNEGSKA (reference sequence). The CDR3 region is CSAVRGLAGADTLYF. CDR3 coding DNA: TGCAGTGCTGTTCGGGGACTAGCGGGAGCAGATACGCTGTATTTT.

The chain is built from TRBV9 and TRBJ2-1, with TRBD1 matching over 7 bases. In germline, CDR1 is SGDLS, CDR2 YYNGEE. There are 18 residues in the CDR3. J lost 3 bases, V lost 4 bases, and 16 bases had no gene match. CDR3 coding DNA: TGTGCCAGCAGCCGAACACAAGGGGGACAGCCTTTCTACAATGAGCAGTTCTTC. It translates to CASSRTQGGQPFYNEQFF.

This clonotype was seen a handful of times. V usage is TRBV6-2 or TRBV6-3 and J usage is TRBJ2-3; tentatively, D is TRBD1 or TRBD2 (5 bases each). The CDR3 spans 13 residues. Germline CDR1 and CDR2: MNHEY and SVGEGT. V was shortened by 6 bases and J by 1 base, with 8 bases between the two germline ends. The CDR3 sequence: CASRLGGTDTQYF. The CDR3 bases are TGTGCCAGCAGATTGGGGGGCACAGATACGCAGTATTTT.

This chain joins TRBV12-3 or TRBV12-4 and TRBJ2-7, with 8 bases lining up with TRBD1. With 2 bases clipped from V and 2 bases from J, the junction kept 8 bases outside the gene matches. The CDR3 has 16 residues. CDR3 residues: CASSLRVDRATYEQYF. CDR3 nucleotide sequence: TGTGCCAGCAGTTTAAGGGTGGACAGGGCGACCTACGAGCAGTACTTC.